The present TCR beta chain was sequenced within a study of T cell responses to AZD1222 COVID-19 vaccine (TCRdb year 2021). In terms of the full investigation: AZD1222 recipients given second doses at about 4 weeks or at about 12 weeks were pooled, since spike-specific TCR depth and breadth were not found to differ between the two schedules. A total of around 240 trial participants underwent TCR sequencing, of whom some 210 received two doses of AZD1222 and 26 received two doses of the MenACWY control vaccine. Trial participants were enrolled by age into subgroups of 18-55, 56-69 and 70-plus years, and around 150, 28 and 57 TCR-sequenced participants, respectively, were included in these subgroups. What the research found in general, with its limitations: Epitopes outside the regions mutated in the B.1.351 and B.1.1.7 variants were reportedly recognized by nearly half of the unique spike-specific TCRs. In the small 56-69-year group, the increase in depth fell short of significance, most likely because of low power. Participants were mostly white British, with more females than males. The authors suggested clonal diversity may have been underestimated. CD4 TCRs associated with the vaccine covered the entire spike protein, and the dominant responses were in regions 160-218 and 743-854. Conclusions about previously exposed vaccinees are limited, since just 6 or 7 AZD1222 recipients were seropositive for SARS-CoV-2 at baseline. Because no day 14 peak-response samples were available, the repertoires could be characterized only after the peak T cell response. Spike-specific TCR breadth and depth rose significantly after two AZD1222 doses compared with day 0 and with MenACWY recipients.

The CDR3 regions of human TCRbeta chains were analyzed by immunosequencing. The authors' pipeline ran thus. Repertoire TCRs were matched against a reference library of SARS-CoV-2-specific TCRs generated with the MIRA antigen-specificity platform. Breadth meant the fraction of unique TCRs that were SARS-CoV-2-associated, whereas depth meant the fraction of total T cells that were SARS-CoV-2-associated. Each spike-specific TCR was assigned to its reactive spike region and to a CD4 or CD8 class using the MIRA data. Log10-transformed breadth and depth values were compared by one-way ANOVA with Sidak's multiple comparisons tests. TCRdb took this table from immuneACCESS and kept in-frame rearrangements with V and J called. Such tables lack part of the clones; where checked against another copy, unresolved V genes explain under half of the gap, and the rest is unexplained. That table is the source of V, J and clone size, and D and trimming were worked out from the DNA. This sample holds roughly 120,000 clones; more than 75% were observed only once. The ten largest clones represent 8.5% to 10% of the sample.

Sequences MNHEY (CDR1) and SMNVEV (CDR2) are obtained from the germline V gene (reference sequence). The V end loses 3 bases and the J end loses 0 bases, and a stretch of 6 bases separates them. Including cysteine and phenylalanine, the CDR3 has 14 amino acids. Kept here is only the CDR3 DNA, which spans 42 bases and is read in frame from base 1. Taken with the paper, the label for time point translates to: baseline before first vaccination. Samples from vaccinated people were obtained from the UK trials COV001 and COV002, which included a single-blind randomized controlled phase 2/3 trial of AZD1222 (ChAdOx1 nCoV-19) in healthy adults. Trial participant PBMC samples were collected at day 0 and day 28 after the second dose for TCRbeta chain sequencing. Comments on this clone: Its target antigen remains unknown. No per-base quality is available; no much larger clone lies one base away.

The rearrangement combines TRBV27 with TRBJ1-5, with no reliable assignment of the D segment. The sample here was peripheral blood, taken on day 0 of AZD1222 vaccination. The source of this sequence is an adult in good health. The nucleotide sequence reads TGTGCCAGCAGTTTGGGATATAGCAATCAGCCCCAGCATTTT. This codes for CASSLGYSNQPQHF.